This T cell receptor beta chain derives from a study of blood T cells in healthy people across ages. Overall study results and limits: Age advanced and TCR beta diversity per million T cells fell, roughly linearly.

This clonotype was recorded at least ten times. Its cognate antigen is unknown. V lost 5 bases to trimming and J lost 6 bases; unmatched junction nucleotides: 8. This CDR3 comprises 14 residues. Germline lookup yields CDR1 MNHEY and CDR2 SMNVEV (reference sequence). A J-beta primer mix and a sample-barcoded 5' primer were used in a second PCR of about 7 to 12 cycles. CDR3-containing paired-end reads numbered at least 2.5 million in each sample. One entry per CDR3 protein results from TCRdb running MiXCR on the 5' RACE reads. Of some 880,000 distinct CDR3 sequences listed, about 37% were seen once; the top ten hold approximately 12%.

The gene calls are TRBV27 and TRBJ2-3; TRBD1 aligns across 7 bases. Specimen: blood. This clonotype was sampled from a man younger than 35 in good health. The CDR3 DNA follows: TGTGCCAGCAGTCTCAACAGGGGTTTGGATACGCAGTATTTT. Translation: CASSLNRGLDTQYF.